The present T cell receptor beta chain was sequenced within a study of blood T cell repertoires in COVID-19. Study information: Italy, Spain and the United States were the sources of the convalescent and acute COVID-19 samples. PBMCs, B-cell-depleted T cells, or T cells were the source of the cDNA or gDNA that made up the material.

CDR1 ENHRY and CDR2 SYGVKD come from the germline V gene. This CDR3 contains 14 residues. V lost 10 bases and J lost 3; bases outside the gene matches: 9. In the original analysis: Estimated nucleated cell counts came from reference gene primer amplification. The assay was immunoSEQ multiplex PCR, and TCRdb's table has in-frame clones only and misses some. V and J calls and clone size are copied from that table; D and trimming were computed from the DNA. The profile covers 90,000 to 100,000 clones, with approximately 90% appearing a single time and 5% to 5.5% taken by the ten largest. This sequence was found in a man in his fifties with acute or convalescent COVID-19. Sequencing was done on a sample of peripheral blood. The chain employs TRBV10-3 and TRBJ2-7, with 10 nucleotides matching TRBD1. The CDR3 region is CATETDRGNYEQYF. Here the CDR3 DNA reads TGTGCCACCGAGACGGACAGGGGGAACTACGAGCAGTACTTC.